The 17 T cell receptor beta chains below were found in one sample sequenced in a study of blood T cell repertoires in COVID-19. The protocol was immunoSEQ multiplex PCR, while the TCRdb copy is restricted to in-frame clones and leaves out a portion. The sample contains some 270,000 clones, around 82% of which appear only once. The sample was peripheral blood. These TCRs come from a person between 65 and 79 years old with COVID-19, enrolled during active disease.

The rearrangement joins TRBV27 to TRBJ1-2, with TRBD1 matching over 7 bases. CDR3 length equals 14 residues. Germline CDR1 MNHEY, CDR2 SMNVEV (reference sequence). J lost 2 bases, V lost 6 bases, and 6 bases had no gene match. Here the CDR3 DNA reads TGTGCCAGCAGCTTAACAGGGGCCAACTATGGCTACACCTTC. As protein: CASSLTGANYGYTF.

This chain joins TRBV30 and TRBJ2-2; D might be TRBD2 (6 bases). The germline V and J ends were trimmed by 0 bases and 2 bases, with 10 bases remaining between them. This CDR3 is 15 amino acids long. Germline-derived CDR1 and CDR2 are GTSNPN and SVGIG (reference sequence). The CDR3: CAWSVPGVNTGELFF. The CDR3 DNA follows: TGTGCCTGGAGTGTACCGGGGGTTAACACCGGGGAGCTGTTTTTT.

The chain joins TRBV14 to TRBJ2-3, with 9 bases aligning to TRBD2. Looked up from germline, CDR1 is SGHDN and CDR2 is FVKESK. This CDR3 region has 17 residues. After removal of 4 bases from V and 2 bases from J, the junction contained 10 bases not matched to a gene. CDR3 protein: CASSPRPSGRFTDTQYF. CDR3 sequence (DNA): TGTGCCAGCAGCCCACGGCCAAGCGGGAGGTTCACAGATACGCAGTATTTT.

CDR3 protein: CASSSGQGFDGYTF. The DNA of the CDR3 is TGTGCCAGCAGTTCCGGACAGGGTTTCGATGGCTACACCTTC. The rearrangement uses TRBV6-2 or TRBV6-3 and TRBJ1-2; 8 bases map to TRBD1. V was pared by 4 bases and J by 6 bases, with 7 bases of the junction left unmatched. Germline loops: CDR1 MNHEY, CDR2 SVGEGT. There are 14 residues in the CDR3.

Written as DNA, the CDR3 is TGTGCCAGCAGCGTAGTGATGAACACTGAAGCTTTCTTT. It encodes CASSVVMNTEAFF. The V gene is TRBV28, the J gene TRBJ1-1; D remains unclear. This CDR3 is 13 amino acids long. The ends were cut back, 6 bases at V and 0 bases at J, with 8 bases in the middle. Germline V gives CDR1 MDHEN, CDR2 SYDVKM.

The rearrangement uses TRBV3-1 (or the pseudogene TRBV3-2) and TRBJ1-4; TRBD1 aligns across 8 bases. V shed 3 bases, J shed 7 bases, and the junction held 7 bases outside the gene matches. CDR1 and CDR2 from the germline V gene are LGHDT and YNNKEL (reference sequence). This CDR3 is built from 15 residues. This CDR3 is CASSHNRGSAEKLFF. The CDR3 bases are TGTGCCAGCAGCCATAACAGGGGGTCGGCTGAAAAACTGTTTTTT.

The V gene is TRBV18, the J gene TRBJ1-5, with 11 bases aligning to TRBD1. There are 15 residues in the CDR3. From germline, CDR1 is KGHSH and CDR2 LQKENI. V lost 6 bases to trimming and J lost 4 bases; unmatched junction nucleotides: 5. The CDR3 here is CASSRDRGVNQPQHF. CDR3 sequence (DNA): TGTGCCAGCTCCCGGGACAGGGGGGTGAATCAGCCCCAGCATTTT.

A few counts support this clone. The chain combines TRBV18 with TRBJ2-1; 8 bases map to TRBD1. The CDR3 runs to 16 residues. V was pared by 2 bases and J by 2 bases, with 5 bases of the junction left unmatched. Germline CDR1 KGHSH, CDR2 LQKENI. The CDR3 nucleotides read TGTGCCAGCTCACCATGGGGACAGGAGACCTACAATGAGCAGTTCTTC. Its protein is CASSPWGQETYNEQFF.

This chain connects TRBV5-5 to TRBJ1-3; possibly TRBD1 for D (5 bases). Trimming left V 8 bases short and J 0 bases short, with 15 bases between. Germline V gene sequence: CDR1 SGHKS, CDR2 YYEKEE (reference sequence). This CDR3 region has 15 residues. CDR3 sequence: CARCSQGGSGNTIYF. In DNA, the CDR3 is TGTGCCAGGTGCTCCCAGGGAGGCTCTGGAAACACCATATATTTT.

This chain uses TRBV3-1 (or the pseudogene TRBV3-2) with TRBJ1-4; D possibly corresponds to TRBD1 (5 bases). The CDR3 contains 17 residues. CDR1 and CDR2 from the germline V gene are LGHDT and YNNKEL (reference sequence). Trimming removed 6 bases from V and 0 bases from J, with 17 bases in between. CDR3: CASSHNSDITTNEKLFF. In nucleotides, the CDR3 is TGTGCCAGCAGTCATAACTCGGACATCACAACTAATGAAAAACTGTTTTTT.

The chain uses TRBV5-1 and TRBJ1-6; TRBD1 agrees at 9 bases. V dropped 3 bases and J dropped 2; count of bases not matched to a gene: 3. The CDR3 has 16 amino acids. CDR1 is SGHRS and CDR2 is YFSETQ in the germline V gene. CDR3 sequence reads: CASSSQGAPYNSPLHF. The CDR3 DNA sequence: TGCGCCAGCAGCTCACAGGGGGCTCCCTATAATTCACCCCTCCACTTT.

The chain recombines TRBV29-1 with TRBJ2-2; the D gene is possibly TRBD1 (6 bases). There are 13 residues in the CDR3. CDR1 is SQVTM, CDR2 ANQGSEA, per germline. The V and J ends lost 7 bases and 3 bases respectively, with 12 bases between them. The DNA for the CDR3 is TGCAGCGCTGCTAAGGGGGACACCGGGGAGCTGTTTTTT. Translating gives CSAAKGDTGELFF.

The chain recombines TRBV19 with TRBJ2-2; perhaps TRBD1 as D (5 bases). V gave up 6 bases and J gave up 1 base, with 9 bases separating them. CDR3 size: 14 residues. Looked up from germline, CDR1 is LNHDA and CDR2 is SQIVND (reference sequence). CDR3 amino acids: CASRLQENTGELFF. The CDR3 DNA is TGTGCCAGTAGGCTACAGGAGAACACCGGGGAGCTGTTTTTT.

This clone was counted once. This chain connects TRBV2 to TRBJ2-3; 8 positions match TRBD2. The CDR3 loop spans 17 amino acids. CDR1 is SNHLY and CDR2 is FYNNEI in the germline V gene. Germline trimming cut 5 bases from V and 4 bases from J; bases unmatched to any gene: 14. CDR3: CASSRGLAGSTADTQYF. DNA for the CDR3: TGTGCCAGCAGTCGCGGTTTAGCGGGGAGCACGGCAGATACGCAGTATTTT.

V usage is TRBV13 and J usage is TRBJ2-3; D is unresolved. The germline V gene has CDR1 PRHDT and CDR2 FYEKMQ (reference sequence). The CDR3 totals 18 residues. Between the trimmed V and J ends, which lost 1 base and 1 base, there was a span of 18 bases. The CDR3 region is CASSLAQPGGVGTDTQYF. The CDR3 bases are TGTGCCAGCAGCTTAGCGCAACCCGGCGGAGTCGGCACAGATACGCAGTATTTT.

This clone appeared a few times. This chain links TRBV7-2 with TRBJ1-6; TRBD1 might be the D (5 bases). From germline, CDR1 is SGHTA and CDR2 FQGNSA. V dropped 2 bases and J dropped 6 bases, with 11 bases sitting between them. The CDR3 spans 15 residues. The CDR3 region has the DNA TGTGCCAGCAGCTTATGGGGGGTGATTAATTCACCCCTCCACTTT. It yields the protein CASSLWGVINSPLHF.

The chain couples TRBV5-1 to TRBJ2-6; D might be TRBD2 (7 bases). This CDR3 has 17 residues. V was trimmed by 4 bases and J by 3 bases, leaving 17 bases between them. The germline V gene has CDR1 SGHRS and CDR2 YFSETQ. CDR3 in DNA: TGCGCCAGCAGCAAAGACAGGCCGGGGGGTGGGGCCAACGTCCTGACTTTC. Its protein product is CASSKDRPGGGANVLTF.